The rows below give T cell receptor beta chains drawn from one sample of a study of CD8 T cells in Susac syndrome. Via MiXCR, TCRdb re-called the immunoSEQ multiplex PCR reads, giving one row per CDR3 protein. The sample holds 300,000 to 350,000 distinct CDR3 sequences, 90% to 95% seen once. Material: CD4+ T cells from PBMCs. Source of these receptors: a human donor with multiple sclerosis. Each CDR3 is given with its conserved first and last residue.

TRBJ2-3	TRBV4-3	CASSQGISGRTDTQYF
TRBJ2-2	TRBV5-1	CASSSRQGITTGELFF
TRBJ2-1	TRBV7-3	CASSPTPQGRGPYNEQFF
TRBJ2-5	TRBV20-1	CSASPGQGSQETQYF
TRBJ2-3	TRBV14	CASSFGLAGRRTDTQYF
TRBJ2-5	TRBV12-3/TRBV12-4	CASSLLAGGSETQYF
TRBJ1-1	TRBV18	CASSQTVGGEAFF
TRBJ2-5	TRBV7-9	CASSPLGTGRRETQYF
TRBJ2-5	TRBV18	CASSPVQAEETQYF
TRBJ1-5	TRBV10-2	CASSEVRLDQPQHF
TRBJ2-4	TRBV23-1	CASSQSGETLGRSKNIQYF
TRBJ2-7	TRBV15	CATSTPGGAEQYF
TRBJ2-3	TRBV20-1	CSAMGLAGGQDTQYF
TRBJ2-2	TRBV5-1	CASSLAGTGGANGELFF
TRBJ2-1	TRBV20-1	CSARRGERYNEQFF
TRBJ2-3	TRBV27	CASSLSASGILSDTQYF
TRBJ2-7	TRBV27	CASSSLTGVTIYEQYF
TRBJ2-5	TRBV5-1	CAGSLQGQETQYF
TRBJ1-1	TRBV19	CASSPITSTANTEAFF
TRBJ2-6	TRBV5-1	CASSSQPSGSSGANVLTF
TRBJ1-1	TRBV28	CASARGLGEAFF
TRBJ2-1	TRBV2	CASSARGAAWYNEQFF
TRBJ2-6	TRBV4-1	CASSQEGSGISGANVLTF
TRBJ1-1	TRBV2	CASEGLNTEAFF
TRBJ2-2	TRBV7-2	CASGTVGRSTGELFF
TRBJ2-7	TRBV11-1	CASSLVLAGGAYEQYF
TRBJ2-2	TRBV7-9	CASSLAGANTGELFF